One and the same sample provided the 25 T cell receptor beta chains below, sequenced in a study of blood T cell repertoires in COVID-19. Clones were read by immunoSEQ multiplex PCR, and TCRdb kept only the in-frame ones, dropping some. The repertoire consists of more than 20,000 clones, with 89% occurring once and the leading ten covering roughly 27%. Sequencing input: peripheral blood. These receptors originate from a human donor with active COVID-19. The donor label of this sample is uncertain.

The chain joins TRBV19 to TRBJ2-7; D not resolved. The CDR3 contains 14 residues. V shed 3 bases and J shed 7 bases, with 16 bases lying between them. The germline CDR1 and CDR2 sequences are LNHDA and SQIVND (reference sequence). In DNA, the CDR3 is TGTGCCAGTAGTATGCCCTCCGGTGTGAGGGAGCAGTACTTC. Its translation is CASSMPSGVREQYF.

CDR3 nucleotide sequence: TGTGCCAGCAGTTGGACTAGCGGTACAGATACGCAGTATTTT. This encodes CASSWTSGTDTQYF. V and J are TRBV6-5 and TRBJ2-3, with 10 bases matching TRBD2. Germline lookup yields CDR1 MNHEY and CDR2 SVGAGI. The CDR3 has 14 amino acids. V was clipped by 4 bases and J by 3 bases; unmatched bases: 1.

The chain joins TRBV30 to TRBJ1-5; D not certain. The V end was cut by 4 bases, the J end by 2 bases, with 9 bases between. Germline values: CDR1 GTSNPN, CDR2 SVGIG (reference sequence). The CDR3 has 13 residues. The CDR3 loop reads CAWIGGGNQPQHF. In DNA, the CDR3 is TGTGCCTGGATAGGCGGTGGCAATCAGCCCCAGCATTTT.

CDR3 sequence (DNA): TGTGCCAGCACCCCGGACGGACAGGGGGCGGGGGGCTACACCTTC. It yields the protein CASTPDGQGAGGYTF. The chain couples TRBV28 to TRBJ1-2, with TRBD1 matching over 11 bases. CDR1 and CDR2 (germline): MDHEN, SYDVKM. J lost 8 bases, V lost 7 bases, and 12 bases had no gene match. The CDR3 is 15 amino acids.

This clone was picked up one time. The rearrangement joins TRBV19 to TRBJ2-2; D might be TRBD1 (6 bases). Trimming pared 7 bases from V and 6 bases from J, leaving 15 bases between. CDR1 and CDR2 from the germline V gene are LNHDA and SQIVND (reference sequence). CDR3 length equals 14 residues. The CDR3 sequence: CASTLTGLSGELFF. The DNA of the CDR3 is TGTGCCAGTACCCTAACAGGGCTGTCCGGGGAGCTGTTTTTT.

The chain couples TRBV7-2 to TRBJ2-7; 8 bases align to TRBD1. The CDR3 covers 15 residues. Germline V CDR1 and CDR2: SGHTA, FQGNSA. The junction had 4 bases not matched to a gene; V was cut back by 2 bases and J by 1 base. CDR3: CASSLRRQGSYEQYF. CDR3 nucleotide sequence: TGTGCCAGCAGCTTAAGACGACAGGGGTCCTACGAGCAGTACTTC.

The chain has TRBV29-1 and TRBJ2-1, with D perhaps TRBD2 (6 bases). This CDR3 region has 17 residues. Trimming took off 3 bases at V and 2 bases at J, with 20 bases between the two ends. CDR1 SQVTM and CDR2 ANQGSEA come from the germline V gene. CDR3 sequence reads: CSVDGSGLPGPYNEQFF. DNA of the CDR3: TGCAGCGTTGACGGCAGCGGGCTGCCCGGCCCCTACAATGAGCAGTTCTTC.

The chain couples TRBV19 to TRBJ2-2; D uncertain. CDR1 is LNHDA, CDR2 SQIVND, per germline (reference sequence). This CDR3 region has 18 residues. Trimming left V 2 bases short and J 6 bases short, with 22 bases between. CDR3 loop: CASSIKSSYVLGAGELFF. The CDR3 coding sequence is TGTGCCAGTAGTATAAAGTCTAGTTACGTTCTTGGCGCCGGGGAGCTGTTTTTT.

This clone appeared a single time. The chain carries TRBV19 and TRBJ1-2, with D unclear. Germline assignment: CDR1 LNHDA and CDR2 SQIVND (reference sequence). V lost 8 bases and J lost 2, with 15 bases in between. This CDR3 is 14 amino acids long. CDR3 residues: CASSRTDLNYGYTF. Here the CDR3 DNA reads TGTGCCAGTTCCCGGACGGACTTAAACTATGGCTACACCTTC.

The CDR3 DNA is TGTGCCAGCAGCACCCGACCGGGATTCCACTCTGGAAACACCATATATTTT. This translates into CASSTRPGFHSGNTIYF. V gene TRBV7-2 combines with J gene TRBJ1-3; no firm D call. The V end lost 5 bases, the J end lost 0 bases, and 17 bases lay between the germline ends. The CDR3 is made up of 17 amino acids. CDR1 and CDR2 (germline): SGHTA, FQGNSA.

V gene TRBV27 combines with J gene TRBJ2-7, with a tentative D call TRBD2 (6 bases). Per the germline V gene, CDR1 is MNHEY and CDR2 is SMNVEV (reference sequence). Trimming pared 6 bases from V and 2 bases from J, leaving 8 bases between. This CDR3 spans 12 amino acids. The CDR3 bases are TGTGCCAGCAGGGGACTTACCTACGAGCAGTACTTC. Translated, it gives CASRGLTYEQYF.

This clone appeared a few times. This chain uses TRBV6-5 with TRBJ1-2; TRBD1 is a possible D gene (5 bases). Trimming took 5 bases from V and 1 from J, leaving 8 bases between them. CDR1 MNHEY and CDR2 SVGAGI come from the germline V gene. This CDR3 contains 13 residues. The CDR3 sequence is CASSLQDNYGYTF. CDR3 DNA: TGTGCCAGCAGTCTACAGGATAACTATGGCTACACCTTC.

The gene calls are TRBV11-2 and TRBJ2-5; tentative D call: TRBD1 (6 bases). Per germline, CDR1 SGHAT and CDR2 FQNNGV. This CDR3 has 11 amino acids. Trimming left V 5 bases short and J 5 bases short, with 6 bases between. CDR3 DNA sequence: TGTGCCAGCAGCGGGGGCGAGACCCAGTACTTC. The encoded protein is CASSGGETQYF.

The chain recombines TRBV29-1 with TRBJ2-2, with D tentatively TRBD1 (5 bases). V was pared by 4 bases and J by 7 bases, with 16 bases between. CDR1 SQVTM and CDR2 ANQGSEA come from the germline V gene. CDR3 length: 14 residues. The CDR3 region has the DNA TGCAGCGTTGGCAGGGAAGGCGGCATCGGGGAGCTGTTTTTT. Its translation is CSVGREGGIGELFF.

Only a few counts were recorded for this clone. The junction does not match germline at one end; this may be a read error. CDR3 DNA: TGTGCCAGTAGTGTAGACAGTTCACCCCTCCACTTT. Its protein is CASSVDSSPLHF. The chain combines TRBV19 with TRBJ1-6; D may be TRBD1 (5 bases). Germline CDR1 LNHDA, CDR2 SQIVND (reference sequence). This CDR3 has 12 amino acids.

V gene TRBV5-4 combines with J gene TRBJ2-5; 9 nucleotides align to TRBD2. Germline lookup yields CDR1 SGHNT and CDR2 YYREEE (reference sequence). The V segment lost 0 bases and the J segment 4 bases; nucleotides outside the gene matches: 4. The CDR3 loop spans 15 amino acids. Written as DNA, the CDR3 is TGTGCCAGCAGCTTGGATCTAGCGGGATTAGAGACCCAGTACTTC. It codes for CASSLDLAGLETQYF.

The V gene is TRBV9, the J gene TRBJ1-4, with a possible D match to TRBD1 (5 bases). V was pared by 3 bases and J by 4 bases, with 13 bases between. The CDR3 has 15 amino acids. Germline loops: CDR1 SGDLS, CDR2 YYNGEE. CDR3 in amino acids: CASSAPGLVNEKLFF. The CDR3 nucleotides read TGTGCCAGCAGCGCCCCGGGACTGGTTAATGAAAAACTGTTTTTT.

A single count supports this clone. The CDR3 spells CASSQNLGIQYF. Here the CDR3 DNA reads TGTGCCAGCAGCCAGAACCTAGGCATTCAGTACTTC. The gene calls are TRBV7-9 and TRBJ2-4; D is unclear. V was clipped by 5 bases and J by 9 bases, with 11 bases between them. This CDR3 contains 12 residues. From germline, CDR1 is SEHNR and CDR2 FQNEAQ (reference sequence).

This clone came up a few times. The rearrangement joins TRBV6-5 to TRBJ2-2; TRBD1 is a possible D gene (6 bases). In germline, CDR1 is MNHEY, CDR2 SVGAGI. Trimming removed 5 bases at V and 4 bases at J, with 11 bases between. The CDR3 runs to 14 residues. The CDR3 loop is CASSRQEPTGELFF. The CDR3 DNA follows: TGTGCCAGCAGTCGACAGGAGCCCACCGGGGAGCTGTTTTTT.

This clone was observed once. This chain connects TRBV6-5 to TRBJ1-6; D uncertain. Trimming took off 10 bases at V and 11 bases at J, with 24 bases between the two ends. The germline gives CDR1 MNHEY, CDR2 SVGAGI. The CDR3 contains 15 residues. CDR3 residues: CATGGLRGRRAPLHF. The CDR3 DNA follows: TGTGCCACCGGCGGGTTACGGGGTAGGAGGGCACCCCTCCACTTT.

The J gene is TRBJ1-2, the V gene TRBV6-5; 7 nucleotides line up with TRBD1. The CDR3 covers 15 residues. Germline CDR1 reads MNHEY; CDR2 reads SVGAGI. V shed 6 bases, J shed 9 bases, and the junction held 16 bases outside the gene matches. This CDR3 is CASRSPVRGERSYTF. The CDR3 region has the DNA TGTGCCAGCAGGAGCCCGGTCAGGGGGGAACGAAGCTACACCTTC.

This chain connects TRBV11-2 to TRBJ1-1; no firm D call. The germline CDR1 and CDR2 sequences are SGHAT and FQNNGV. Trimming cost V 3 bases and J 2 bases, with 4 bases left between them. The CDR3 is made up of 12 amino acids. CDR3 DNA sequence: TGTGCCAGCAGCTTCTTAAACACTGAAGCTTTCTTT. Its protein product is CASSFLNTEAFF.

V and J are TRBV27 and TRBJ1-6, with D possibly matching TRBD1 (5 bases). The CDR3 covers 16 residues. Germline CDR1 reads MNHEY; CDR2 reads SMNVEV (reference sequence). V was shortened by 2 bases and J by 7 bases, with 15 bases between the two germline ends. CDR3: CASSLKGTGRNSPLHF. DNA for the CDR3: TGTGCCAGCAGTTTAAAAGGAACAGGCCGAAATTCACCCCTCCACTTT.

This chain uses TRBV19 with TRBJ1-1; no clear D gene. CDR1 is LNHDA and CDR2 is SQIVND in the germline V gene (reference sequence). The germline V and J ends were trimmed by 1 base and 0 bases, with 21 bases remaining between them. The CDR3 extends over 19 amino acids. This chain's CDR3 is CASSIVLPRLPLMNTEAFF. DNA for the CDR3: TGTGCCAGTAGTATAGTACTCCCTAGACTCCCTTTGATGAACACTGAAGCTTTCTTT.

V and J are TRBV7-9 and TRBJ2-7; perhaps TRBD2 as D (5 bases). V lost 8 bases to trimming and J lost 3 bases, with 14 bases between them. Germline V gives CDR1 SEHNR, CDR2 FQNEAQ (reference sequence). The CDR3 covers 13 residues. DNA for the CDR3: TGTGCCAGCGATATGGGCGGGCACTACGAGCAGTACTTC. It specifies CASDMGGHYEQYF.